The present T cell receptor beta chain was sequenced within a study of T cell responses to AZD1222 COVID-19 vaccine. The CDR3 consists of 17 residues. Germline loops: CDR1 SGHTA, CDR2 FQGTGA. Trimming took 5 bases from V and 1 from J, leaving 17 bases between them. Generated by immunoSEQ multiplex PCR, the TCRdb table keeps only in-frame clones and is missing some. The sample yields 100,000 to 150,000 clones, 85% to 90% seen once. Material: peripheral blood, obtained on day 0 of AZD1222 vaccination. This TCR derives from an adult in good health. The rearrangement uses TRBV7-3 and TRBJ2-2; D is ambiguous. CDR3 residues: CASSPTVASGNTGELFF. In DNA, the CDR3 is TGTGCCAGCAGCCCGACGGTGGCCTCGGGGAACACCGGGGAGCTGTTTTTT.